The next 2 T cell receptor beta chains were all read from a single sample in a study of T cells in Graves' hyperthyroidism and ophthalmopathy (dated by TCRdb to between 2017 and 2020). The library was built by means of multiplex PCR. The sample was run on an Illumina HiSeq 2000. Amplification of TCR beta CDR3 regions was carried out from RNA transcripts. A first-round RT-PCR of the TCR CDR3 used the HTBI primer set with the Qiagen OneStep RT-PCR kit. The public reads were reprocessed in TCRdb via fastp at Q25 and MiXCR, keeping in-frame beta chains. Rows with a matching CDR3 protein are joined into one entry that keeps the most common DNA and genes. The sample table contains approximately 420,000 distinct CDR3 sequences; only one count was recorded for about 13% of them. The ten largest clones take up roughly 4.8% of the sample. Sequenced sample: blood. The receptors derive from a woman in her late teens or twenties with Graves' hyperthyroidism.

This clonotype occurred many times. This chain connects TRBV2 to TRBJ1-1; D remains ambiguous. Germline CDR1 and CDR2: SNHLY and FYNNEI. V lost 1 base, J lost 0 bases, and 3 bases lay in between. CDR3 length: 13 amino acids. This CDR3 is CASSEGLNTEAFF. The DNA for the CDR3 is TGTGCCAGCAGTGAAGGGTTGAACACTGAAGCTTTCTTT.

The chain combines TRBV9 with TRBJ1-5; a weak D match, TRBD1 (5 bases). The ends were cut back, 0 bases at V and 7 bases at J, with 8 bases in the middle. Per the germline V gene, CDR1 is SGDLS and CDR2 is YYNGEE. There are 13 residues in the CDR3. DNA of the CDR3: TGTGCCAGCAGCGTAGACGGGGGGCAGCCCCAGCATTTT. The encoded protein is CASSVDGGQPQHF.